This T cell receptor (beta chain) is drawn from a study of T cells in Graves' hyperthyroidism and ophthalmopathy. Points from the study as a whole: Separation of ophthalmopathy from stable hyperthyroidism was achieved by a 13 V-J model.

It was considered stable Graves' hyperthyroidism when ophthalmopathy did not progress within 18 months. Template material for amplifying TCR beta CDR3 regions consisted of RNA transcripts. TCR CDR3 regions were first amplified by RT-PCR with HTBI primers. One entry per CDR3 protein, called by TCRdb with MiXCR from the multiplex PCR reads. The data contain approximately 430,000 distinct CDR3 sequences, approximately 14% of them singletons. About this clonotype itself: Its antigen remains unidentified.

Germline CDR1 reads SGHVS; CDR2 reads FQNEAQ. The V and J ends lost 5 bases and 0 bases, in that order; junction bases with no gene match: 3. The CDR3 totals 15 residues. This clonotype was sampled from a woman younger than 35 with Graves' hyperthyroidism. V usage is TRBV7-8 and J usage is TRBJ1-3, with TRBD1 identical over 8 bases. Source material: blood. In DNA form, the CDR3 reads TGTGCCAGCAGCCCTACAGGGGGCTCTGGAAACACCATATATTTT. The encoded protein is CASSPTGGSGNTIYF. The full variable domain, completed using reference TRBV7-8 and TRBJ1-3, is GAGVSQSPRYKVAKRGQDVALRCDPISGHVSLFWYQQALGQGPEFLTYFQNEAQLDKSGLPSDRFFAERPEGSVSTLKIQRTQQEDSAVYLCASSPTGGSGNTIYFGEGSWLTVV.